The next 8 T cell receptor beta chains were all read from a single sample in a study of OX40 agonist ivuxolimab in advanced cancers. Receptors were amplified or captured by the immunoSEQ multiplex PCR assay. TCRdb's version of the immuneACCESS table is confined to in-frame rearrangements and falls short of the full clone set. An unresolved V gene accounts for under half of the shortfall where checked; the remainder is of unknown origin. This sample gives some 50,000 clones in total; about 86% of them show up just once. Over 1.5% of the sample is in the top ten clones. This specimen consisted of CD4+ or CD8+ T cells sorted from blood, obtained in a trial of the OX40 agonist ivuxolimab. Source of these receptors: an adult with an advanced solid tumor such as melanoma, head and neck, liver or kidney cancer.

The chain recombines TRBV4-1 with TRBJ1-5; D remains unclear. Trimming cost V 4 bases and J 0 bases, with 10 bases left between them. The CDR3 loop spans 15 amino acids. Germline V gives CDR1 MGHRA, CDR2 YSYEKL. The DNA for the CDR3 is TGCGCCAGCAGCCTAAGGAGGGATAGCAATCAGCCCCAGCATTTT. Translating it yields CASSLRRDSNQPQHF.

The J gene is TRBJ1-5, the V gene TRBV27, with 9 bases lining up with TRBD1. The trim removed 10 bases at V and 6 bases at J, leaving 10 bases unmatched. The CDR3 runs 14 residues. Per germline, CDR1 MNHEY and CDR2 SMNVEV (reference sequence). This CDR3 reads CATPGGTGTQPQHF. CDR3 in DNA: TGTGCCACCCCGGGGGGGACAGGGACTCAGCCCCAGCATTTT.

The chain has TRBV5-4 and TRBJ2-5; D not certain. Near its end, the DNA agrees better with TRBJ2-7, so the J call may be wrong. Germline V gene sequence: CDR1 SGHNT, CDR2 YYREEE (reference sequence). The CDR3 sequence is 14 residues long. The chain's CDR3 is CASSAPLKSHEQYF. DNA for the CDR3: TGTGCCAGCAGCGCCCCCCTAAAGTCCCACGAGCAGTACTTC.

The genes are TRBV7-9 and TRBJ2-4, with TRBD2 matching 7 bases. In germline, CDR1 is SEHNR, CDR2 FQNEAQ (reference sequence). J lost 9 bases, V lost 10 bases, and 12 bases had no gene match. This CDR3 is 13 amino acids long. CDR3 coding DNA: TGTGCCATCCAAAGGGAGGGTTTCGGCATTCAGTACTTC. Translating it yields CAIQREGFGIQYF.

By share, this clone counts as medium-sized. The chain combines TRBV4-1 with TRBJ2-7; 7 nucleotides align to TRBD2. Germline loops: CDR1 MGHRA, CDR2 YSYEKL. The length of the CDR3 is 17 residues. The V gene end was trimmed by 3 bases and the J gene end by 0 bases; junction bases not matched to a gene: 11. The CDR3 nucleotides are TGCGCCAGCAGCCAGGGCTGGGCGGGAGTTTCCTCCTACGAGCAGTACTTC. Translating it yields CASSQGWAGVSSYEQYF.

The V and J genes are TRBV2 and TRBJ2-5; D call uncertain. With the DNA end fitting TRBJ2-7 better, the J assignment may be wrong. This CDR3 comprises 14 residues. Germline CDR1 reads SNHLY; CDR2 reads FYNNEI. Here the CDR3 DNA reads TGTGCCACCCGACCGGACGTACTGAACTACGAGCAGTACTTC. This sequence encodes CATRPDVLNYEQYF.

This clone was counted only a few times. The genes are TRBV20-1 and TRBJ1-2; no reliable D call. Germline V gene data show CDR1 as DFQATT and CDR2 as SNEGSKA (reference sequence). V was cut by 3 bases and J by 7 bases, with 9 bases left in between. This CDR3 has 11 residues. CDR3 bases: TGCAGTGCTAGCCCCCTTGCTGGCTACACCTTC. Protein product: CSASPLAGYTF.

CDR3 sequence: CASSLSGQGTEKLFF. CDR3 coding DNA: TGTGCCAGCAGCTTATCGGGACAGGGGACCGAAAAACTGTTTTTT. The rearrangement uses TRBV7-9 and TRBJ1-4; TRBD1 matches 10 bases. Germline CDR1 reads SEHNR; CDR2 reads FQNEAQ (reference sequence). The junction had 5 bases not matched to a gene; V was cut back by 2 bases and J by 8 bases. This CDR3 region has 15 residues.